The 20 T cell receptor beta chains reported below all come from one sample, sequenced in a study of OX40 agonist ivuxolimab in advanced cancers. Only in-frame clones appear in the TCRdb table, and some are missing; sequencing was by immunoSEQ multiplex PCR. The repertoire holds some 46,000 clones, with roughly 86% as singletons. This specimen consisted of CD4+ or CD8+ T cells sorted from blood, obtained in a trial of the OX40 agonist ivuxolimab. The receptors shown here come from an adult with an advanced solid tumor such as melanoma, head and neck, liver or kidney cancer.

The J gene is TRBJ1-2, the V gene TRBV30; 7 nucleotides agree with TRBD1. The V gene's germline CDR1 is GTSNPN and CDR2 SVGIG (reference sequence). This CDR3 contains 14 residues. The J segment lost 5 bases and the V segment lost 3 bases, leaving 9 bases of the junction unmatched. The CDR3 sequence is CAWRPTGLAYGYTF. CDR3 nucleotides: TGTGCCTGGAGACCGACAGGGTTGGCGTATGGCTACACCTTC.

This rearrangement joins TRBV19 to TRBJ2-1; 11 bases match TRBD2. The J segment lost 0 bases and the V segment lost 6 bases, leaving 4 bases of the junction unmatched. Germline V gene data show CDR1 as LNHDA and CDR2 as SQIVND (reference sequence). The CDR3 loop spans 16 amino acids. This CDR3 is CASRLAGVSSYNEQFF. The CDR3 DNA sequence: TGTGCCAGTAGACTAGCGGGAGTAAGCTCCTACAATGAGCAGTTCTTC.

This clone was found once. The V gene is TRBV6-6, the J gene TRBJ2-5; weak D call: TRBD2 (6 bases). The V and J ends lost 5 bases and 2 bases respectively, with 18 bases between them. The CDR3 totals 16 residues. The V gene's germline CDR1 is MNHNY and CDR2 SVGAGI (reference sequence). CDR3 loop: CASSRIMGLLQETQYF. CDR3 DNA sequence: TGTGCCAGCAGTCGGATAATGGGACTTCTACAAGAGACCCAGTACTTC.

This chain uses TRBV18 with TRBJ2-7; 7 bases line up with TRBD2. The V gene's germline CDR1 is KGHSH and CDR2 LQKENI. Trimming at V came to 2 bases and at J to 6 bases, leaving 7 bases not matched to a gene. This CDR3 is 14 amino acids long. CDR3 sequence (DNA): TGTGCCAGCTCACCAGGGTCAGGGAGGGTCGAGCAGTACTTC. Amino acid sequence: CASSPGSGRVEQYF. The whole variable domain, filled in from reference TRBV18 and TRBJ2-7, reads NAGVMQNPRHLVRRRGQEARLRCSPMKGHSHVYWYRQLPEEGLKFMVYLQKENIIDESGMPKERFSAEFPKEGPSILRIQQVVRGDSAAYFCASSPGSGRVEQYFGPGTRLTVT.

This chain joins TRBV6-4 and TRBJ1-5; TRBD1 matches at 7 bases. Germline V gene data show CDR1 as MRHNA and CDR2 as SNTAGT. V lost 8 bases to trimming and J lost 3 bases; unmatched junction nucleotides: 7. This CDR3 is built from 14 residues. CDR3 region: CASGQTGINQPQHF. The CDR3 DNA is TGTGCCAGCGGACAGACAGGGATCAATCAGCCCCAGCATTTT.

The chain is built from TRBV9 and TRBJ2-1, with a weak D call TRBD2 (5 bases). Per the germline V gene, CDR1 is SGDLS and CDR2 is YYNGEE. The CDR3 has 18 residues. Trimming took off 4 bases at V and 2 bases at J, with 22 bases between the two ends. CDR3 loop: CASSLTLGGLGPYNEQFF. CDR3 nucleotide sequence: TGTGCCAGCAGCCTAACCCTAGGAGGCTTAGGCCCCTACAATGAGCAGTTCTTC.

This sequence joins TRBV25-1 and TRBJ2-2; D is unresolved. Trimming shortened V by 7 bases and J by 1 base, and 10 bases separated the two germline ends. Per germline, CDR1 MGHDK and CDR2 SYGVNS. The CDR3 consists of 14 residues. The CDR3: CASTRTENTGELFF. DNA for the CDR3: TGTGCCAGCACCCGGACGGAGAACACCGGGGAGCTGTTTTTT.

This chain joins TRBV30 and TRBJ1-6, with TRBD1 matching over 7 bases. The CDR3 sequence is 16 residues long. Trimming cost V 2 bases and J 0 bases; bases outside gene matches: 4. Germline lookup yields CDR1 GTSNPN and CDR2 SVGIG (reference sequence). The CDR3 loop is CAWSSQGSSYNSPLHF. CDR3 DNA: TGTGCCTGGAGTTCACAGGGGAGCTCCTATAATTCACCCCTCCACTTT.

The chain combines TRBV7-2 with TRBJ2-5, with 9 bases aligning to TRBD2. J gave up 4 bases and V 5 bases, and 8 bases lay outside the gene matches. Germline CDR1 SGHTA, CDR2 FQGNSA. The CDR3 extends over 15 amino acids. CDR3: CASSEDGSGGETQYF. CDR3 bases: TGTGCCAGCAGCGAGGACGGTAGCGGGGGAGAGACCCAGTACTTC.

The J gene is TRBJ2-7, the V gene TRBV5-4, with 13 bases identical to TRBD2. Germline V CDR1 and CDR2: SGHNT, YYREEE (reference sequence). The CDR3 spans 18 residues. V lost 3 bases to trimming and J lost 3 bases; unmatched junction nucleotides: 12. This chain's CDR3 is CASSSGLAGALFIYEQYF. The DNA for the CDR3 is TGTGCCAGCAGCTCCGGACTAGCGGGAGCTTTGTTTATCTACGAGCAGTACTTC.

The gene calls are TRBV18 and TRBJ2-7; D not certain. Germline V gene data show CDR1 as KGHSH and CDR2 as LQKENI. This CDR3 comprises 13 residues. Trimming cost V 4 bases and J 1 base, with 8 bases left between them. The CDR3 DNA reads TGTGCCAGCTCACAACACAGATCCTACGAGCAGTACTTC. Amino acid sequence: CASSQHRSYEQYF.

The V gene is TRBV9, the J gene TRBJ2-1; D is tentatively TRBD1 or TRBD2 (5 bases each). This CDR3 comprises 14 residues. Trimming took off 0 bases at V and 12 bases at J, with 16 bases between the two ends. CDR1 is SGDLS, CDR2 YYNGEE, per germline. The CDR3 reads CASSVASTFGGQFF. CDR3 nucleotide sequence: TGTGCCAGCAGCGTAGCAAGCACCTTTGGGGGGCAGTTCTTC.

The chain combines TRBV2 with TRBJ2-6; 8 bases agree with TRBD1. Germline V gene sequence: CDR1 SNHLY, CDR2 FYNNEI. The CDR3 extends over 14 amino acids. V shed 7 bases, J shed 2 bases, and the junction held 1 base outside the gene matches. CDR3 residues: CASKDRAGANVLTF. The CDR3 DNA reads as TGTGCCAGCAAGGACAGGGCTGGGGCCAACGTCCTGACTTTC.

Points on this clone: A read error may account for a junction end that differs from germline. V is TRBV7-7 and J is TRBJ2-2, with D possibly TRBD1 on 6 matching bases. The CDR3 has 13 residues. Germline CDR1 reads SSHAT; CDR2 reads FNYEAQ (reference sequence). CDR3 DNA sequence: TGTGCTAGCAGCGTTGGACAGACCGGGGAGCTGTTTTTT. Its protein is CASSVGQTGELFF.

The chain uses TRBV7-2 and TRBJ1-5; unclear D gene. CDR3 length equals 12 residues. The germline CDR1 and CDR2 sequences are SGHTA and FQGNSA. V shed 1 base and J shed 11 bases, with 9 bases lying between them. The CDR3 protein is CASSLGPQAQHF. The CDR3 DNA reads as TGTGCCAGCAGCTTAGGGCCCCAGGCCCAGCATTTT.

This clone showed up just a few times. The chain has TRBV7-3 and TRBJ2-7; no definite D call. CDR3 length: 10 residues. V was cut by 3 bases and J by 3 bases, with 0 bases left in between. Germline CDR1 SGHTA, CDR2 FQGTGA. The CDR3 loop is CASSFYEQYF. The DNA for the CDR3 is TGTGCCAGCAGCTTCTACGAGCAGTACTTC.

The CDR3 reads CASSRSTGGSSYEQYF. The CDR3 nucleotides are TGTGCCAGCAGCCGTAGTACAGGGGGTAGCTCCTACGAGCAGTACTTC. J is TRBJ2-7 and V is TRBV9; 8 bases are shared with TRBD1. The J segment lost 0 bases and the V segment lost 4 bases, leaving 9 bases of the junction unmatched. This CDR3 spans 16 amino acids. The germline V gene has CDR1 SGDLS and CDR2 YYNGEE.

The chain joins TRBV30 to TRBJ2-2; TRBD1 is a possible D gene (5 bases). The germline gives CDR1 GTSNPN, CDR2 SVGIG (reference sequence). The CDR3 runs 14 residues. The V and J ends lost 5 bases and 6 bases respectively, with 16 bases between them. CDR3 nucleotides: TGTGCCTGGCGAGAACAAGGGGTGGCCGGGGAGCTGTTTTTT. Protein product: CAWREQGVAGELFF.

This chain joins TRBV6-1 and TRBJ2-5, with 10 bases matching TRBD1. Germline V CDR1 and CDR2: MNHNS, SASEGT. The CDR3 runs to 17 residues. V gave up 2 bases and J gave up 5 bases; unmatched junction bases: 11. CDR3: CASSERLGQGVLETQYF. CDR3 nucleotide sequence: TGTGCCAGCAGTGAAAGGTTAGGACAGGGGGTTTTGGAGACCCAGTACTTC.

The chain is built from TRBV6-6 and TRBJ2-5; a weak D match, TRBD1 (7 bases). This CDR3 comprises 14 residues. The germline CDR1 and CDR2 sequences are MNHNY and SVGAGI (reference sequence). Deletions cut 5 bases from V and 4 bases from J, with 14 bases between. CDR3 nucleotides: TGTGCCAGCAGTGCCCAGGGGGGCCGAGAGACCCAGTACTTC. It translates to CASSAQGGRETQYF.